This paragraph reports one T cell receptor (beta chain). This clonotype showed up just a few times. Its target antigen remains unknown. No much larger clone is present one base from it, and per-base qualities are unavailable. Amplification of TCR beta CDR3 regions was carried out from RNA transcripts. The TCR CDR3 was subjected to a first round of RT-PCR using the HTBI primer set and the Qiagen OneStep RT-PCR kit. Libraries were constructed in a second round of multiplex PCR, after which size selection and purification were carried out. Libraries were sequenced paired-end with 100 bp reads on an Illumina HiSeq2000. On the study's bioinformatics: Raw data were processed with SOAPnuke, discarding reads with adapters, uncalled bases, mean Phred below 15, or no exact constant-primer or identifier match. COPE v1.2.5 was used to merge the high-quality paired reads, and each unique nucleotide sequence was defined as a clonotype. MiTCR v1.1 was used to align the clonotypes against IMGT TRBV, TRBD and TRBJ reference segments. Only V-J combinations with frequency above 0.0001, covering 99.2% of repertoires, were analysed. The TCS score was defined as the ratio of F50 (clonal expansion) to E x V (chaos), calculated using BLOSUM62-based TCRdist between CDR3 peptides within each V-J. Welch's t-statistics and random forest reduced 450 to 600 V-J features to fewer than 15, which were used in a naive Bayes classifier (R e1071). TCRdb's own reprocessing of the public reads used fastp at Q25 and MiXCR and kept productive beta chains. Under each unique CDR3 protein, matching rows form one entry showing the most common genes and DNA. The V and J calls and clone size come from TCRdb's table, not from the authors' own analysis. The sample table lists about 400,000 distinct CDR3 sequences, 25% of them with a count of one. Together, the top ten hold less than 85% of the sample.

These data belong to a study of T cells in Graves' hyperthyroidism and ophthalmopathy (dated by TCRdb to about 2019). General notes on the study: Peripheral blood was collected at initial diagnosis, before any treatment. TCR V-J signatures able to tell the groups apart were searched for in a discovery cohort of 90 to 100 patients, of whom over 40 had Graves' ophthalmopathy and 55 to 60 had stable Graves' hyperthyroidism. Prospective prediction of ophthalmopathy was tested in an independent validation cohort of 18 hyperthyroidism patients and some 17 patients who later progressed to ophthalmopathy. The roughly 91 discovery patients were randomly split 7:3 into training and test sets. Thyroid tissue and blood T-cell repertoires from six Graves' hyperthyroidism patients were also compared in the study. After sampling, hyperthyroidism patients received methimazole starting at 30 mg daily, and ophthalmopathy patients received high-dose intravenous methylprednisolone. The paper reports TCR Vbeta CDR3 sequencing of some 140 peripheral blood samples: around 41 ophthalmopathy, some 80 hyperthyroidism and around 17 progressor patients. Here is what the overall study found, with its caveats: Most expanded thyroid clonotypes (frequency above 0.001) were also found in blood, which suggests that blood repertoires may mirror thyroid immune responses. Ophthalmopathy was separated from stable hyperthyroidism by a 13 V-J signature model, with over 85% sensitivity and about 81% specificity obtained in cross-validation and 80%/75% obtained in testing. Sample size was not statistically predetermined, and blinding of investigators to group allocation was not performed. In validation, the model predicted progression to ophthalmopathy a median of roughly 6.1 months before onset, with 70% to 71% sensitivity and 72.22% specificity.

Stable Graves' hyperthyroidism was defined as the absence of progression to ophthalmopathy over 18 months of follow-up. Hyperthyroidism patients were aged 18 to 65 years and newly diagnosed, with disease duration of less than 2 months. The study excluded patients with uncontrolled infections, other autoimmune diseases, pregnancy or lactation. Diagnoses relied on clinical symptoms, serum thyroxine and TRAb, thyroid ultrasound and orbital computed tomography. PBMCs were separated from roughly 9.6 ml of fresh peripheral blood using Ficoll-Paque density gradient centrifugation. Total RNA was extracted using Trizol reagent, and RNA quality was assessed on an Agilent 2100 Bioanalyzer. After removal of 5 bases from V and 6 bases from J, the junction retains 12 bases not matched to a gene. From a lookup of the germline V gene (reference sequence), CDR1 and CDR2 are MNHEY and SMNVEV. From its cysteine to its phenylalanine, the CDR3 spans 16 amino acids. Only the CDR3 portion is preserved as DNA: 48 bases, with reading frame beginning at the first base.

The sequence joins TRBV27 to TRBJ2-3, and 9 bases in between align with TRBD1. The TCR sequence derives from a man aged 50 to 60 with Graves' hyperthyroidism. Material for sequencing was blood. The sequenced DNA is TGTGCCAGCAGTAATAGGGTGGGACAGGGTTCGGATACGCAGTATTTT. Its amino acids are CASSNRVGQGSDTQYF.